This T cell receptor (beta chain) was found in a study of identifying expanded T cells in peripheral blood. Broader study findings: Clone count variance between roughly 2-week samples rose with total template count. Technical replicates showed 0.9 to 1.5 changed clones; approximately 2 weeks roughly 16; four weeks 19.

On this clone itself: Antigen: not known.

Data came from immunoSEQ multiplex PCR; TCRdb stores just in-frame clones and leaves some out. The sample shows tens of thousands of clones, 88% of them seen only once. Per germline, CDR1 MNHEY and CDR2 SMNVEV (reference sequence). Trimming took off 7 bases at V and 6 bases at J, with 23 bases between the two ends. This CDR3 has 16 residues. During the collection period, no donor immune events like infections were recorded. The TCR comes from a person between 18 and 75 years old in good health. Sample: blood. This chain joins TRBV27 and TRBJ2-3, with D perhaps TRBD2 (6 bases). CDR3 coding DNA: TGTGCCAGCAATCGTCGAGGAACGGGGGTTGGGGATACGCAGTATTTT. Translated, it gives CASNRRGTGVGDTQYF.